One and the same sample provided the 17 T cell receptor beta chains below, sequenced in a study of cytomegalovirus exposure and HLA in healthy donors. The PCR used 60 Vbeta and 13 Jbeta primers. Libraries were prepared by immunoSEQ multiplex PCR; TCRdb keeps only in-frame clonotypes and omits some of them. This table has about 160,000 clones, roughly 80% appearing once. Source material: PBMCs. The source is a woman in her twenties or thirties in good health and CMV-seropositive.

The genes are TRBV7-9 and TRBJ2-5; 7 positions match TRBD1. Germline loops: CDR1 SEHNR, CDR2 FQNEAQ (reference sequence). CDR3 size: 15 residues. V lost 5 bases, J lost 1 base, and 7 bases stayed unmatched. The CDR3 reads CASSRGQEFQETQYF. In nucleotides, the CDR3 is TGTGCCAGCAGCCGTGGACAGGAATTCCAAGAGACCCAGTACTTC.

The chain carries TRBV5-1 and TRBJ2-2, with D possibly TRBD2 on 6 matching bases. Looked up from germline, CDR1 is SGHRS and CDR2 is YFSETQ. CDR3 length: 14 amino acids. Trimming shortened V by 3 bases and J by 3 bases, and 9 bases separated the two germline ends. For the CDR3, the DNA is TGCGCCAGCAGCTACGGAGGGTACACCGGGGAGCTGTTTTTT. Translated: CASSYGGYTGELFF.

DNA of the CDR3: TGTGCCAGCAGCTTGAGGCGGGGATCCTACGAGCAGTACTTC. This encodes CASSLRRGSYEQYF. The chain joins TRBV5-8 to TRBJ2-7; D might be TRBD2 (6 bases). The germline V gene encodes CDR1 SGHTS and CDR2 YDEGEE. The CDR3 extends over 14 amino acids. V lost 1 base to trimming and J lost 1 base, with 9 bases between them.

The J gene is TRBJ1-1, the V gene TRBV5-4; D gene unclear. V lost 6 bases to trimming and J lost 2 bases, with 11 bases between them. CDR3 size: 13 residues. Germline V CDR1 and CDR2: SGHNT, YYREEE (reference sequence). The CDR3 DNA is TGTGCCAGCAAGACCGGGTCTAACACTGAAGCTTTCTTT. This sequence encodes CASKTGSNTEAFF.

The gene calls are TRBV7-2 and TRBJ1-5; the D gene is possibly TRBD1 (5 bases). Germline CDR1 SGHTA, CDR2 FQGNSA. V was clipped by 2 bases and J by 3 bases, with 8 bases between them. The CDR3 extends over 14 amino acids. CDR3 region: CASSLRQFNQPQHF. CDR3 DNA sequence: TGTGCCAGCAGCTTAAGACAGTTCAATCAGCCCCAGCATTTT. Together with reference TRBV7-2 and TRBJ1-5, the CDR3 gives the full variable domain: GAGVSQSPSNKVTEKGKDVELRCDPISGHTALYWYRQSLGQGLEFLIYFQGNSAPDKSGLPSDRFSAERTGGSVSTLTIQRTQQEDSAVYLCASSLRQFNQPQHFGDGTRLSIL.

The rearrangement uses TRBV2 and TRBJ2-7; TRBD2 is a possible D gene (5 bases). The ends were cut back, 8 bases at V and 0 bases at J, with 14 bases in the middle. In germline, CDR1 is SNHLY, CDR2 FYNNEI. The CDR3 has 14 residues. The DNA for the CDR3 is TGTGCCAGCTCTATGACTGGGAGCTCCTACGAGCAGTACTTC. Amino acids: CASSMTGSSYEQYF.

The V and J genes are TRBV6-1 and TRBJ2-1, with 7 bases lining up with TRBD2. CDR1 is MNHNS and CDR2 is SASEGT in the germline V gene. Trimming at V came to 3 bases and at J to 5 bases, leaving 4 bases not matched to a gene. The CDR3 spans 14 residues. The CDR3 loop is CASSDWGRDNEQFF. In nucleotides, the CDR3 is TGTGCCAGCAGTGATTGGGGGAGGGACAATGAGCAGTTCTTC.

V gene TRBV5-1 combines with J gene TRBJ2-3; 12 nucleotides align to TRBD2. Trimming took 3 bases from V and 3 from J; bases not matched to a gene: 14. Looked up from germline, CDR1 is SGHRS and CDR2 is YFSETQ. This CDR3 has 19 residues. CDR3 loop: CASSSSRTSGVIRTDTQYF. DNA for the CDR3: TGCGCCAGCAGCTCATCCAGGACTAGCGGGGTGATACGGACAGATACGCAGTATTTT.

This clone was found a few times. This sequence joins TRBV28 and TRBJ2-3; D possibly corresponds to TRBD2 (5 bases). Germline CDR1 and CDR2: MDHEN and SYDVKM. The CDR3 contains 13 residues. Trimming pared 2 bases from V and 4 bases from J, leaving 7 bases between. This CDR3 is CASSLLGADTQYF. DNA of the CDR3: TGTGCCAGCAGTTTACTCGGGGCAGATACGCAGTATTTT.

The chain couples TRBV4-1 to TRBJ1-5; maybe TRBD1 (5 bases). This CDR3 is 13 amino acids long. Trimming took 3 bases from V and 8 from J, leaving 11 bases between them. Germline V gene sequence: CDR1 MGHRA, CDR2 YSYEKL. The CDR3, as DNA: TGCGCCAGCAGCCAGATAGGGGAGGAGCCCCAGCATTTT. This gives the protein CASSQIGEEPQHF.

Written as DNA, the CDR3 is TGCGCCAGCAGCTTGGCAGGGTCGAACACTGAAGCTTTCTTT. The encoded protein is CASSLAGSNTEAFF. The chain joins TRBV5-1 to TRBJ1-1; D possibly corresponds to TRBD1 (5 bases). This CDR3 spans 14 amino acids. Germline assignment: CDR1 SGHRS and CDR2 YFSETQ. The germline V and J ends were trimmed by 0 bases and 1 base, with 7 bases remaining between them.

CDR3 sequence: CASSPQGTPGEKLFF. The DNA of the CDR3 is TGTGCCAGCAGCCCACAGGGGACTCCGGGTGAAAAACTGTTTTTT. The chain joins TRBV9 to TRBJ1-4; 7 bases align to TRBD1. Germline trimming cut 4 bases from V and 7 bases from J; bases unmatched to any gene: 10. Germline values: CDR1 SGDLS, CDR2 YYNGEE. The CDR3 is made up of 15 amino acids.

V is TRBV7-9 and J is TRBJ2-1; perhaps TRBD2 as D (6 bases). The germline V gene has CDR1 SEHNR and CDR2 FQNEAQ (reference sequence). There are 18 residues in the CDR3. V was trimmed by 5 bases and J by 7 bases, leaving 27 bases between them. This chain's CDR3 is CASSPGDLTSSKGNEQFF. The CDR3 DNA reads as TGTGCCAGCAGCCCCGGAGATTTGACTAGTTCTAAAGGGAATGAGCAGTTCTTC.

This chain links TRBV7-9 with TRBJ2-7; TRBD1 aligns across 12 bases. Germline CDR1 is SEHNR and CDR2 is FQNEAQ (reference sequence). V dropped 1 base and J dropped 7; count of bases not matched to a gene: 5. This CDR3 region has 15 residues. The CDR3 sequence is CASSLGDRGLWEQYF. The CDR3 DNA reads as TGTGCCAGCAGCTTAGGGGACAGGGGGCTTTGGGAGCAGTACTTC.

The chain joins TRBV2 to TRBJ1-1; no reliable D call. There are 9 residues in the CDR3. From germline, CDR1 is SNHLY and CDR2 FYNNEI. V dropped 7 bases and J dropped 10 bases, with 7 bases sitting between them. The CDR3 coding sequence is TGTGCCAGCACCTTTAGAGCTTTCTTT. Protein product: CASTFRAFF.

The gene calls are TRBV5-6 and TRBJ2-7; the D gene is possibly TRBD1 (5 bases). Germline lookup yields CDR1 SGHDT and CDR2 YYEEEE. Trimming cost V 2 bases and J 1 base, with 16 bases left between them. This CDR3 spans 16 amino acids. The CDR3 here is CASSFYPGQESYEQYF. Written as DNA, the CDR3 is TGTGCCAGCAGCTTTTATCCCGGACAAGAATCCTACGAGCAGTACTTC.

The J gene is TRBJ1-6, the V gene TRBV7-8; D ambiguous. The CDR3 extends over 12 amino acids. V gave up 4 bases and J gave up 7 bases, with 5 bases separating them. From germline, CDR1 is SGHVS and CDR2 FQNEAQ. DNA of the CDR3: TGTGCCAGCAGCTCTATCAATTCACCCCTCCACTTT. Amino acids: CASSSINSPLHF.